This entry lists 17 T cell receptor beta chains sequenced from one sample in a study of blood T cell repertoires in COVID-19. This table comes from immunoSEQ multiplex PCR, and its TCRdb copy is limited to in-frame clones, with some not included. Of around 100,000 clones in the sample, 84% were seen once. Sequencing was performed on peripheral blood. The receptor source for this set is a man aged 60 to 75 with acute or convalescent COVID-19.

This sequence joins TRBV7-9 and TRBJ1-4; TRBD1 might be the D (5 bases). V was clipped by 5 bases and J by 7 bases, with 14 bases between them. CDR3 length: 14 residues. Germline assignment: CDR1 SEHNR and CDR2 FQNEAQ (reference sequence). DNA of the CDR3: TGTGCCAGCAGCCTTCAGGGTAATCGTGAAAAACTGTTTTTT. Translating it yields CASSLQGNREKLFF. Full variable domain (rest looked up from reference TRBV7-9 and TRBJ1-4): DTGVSQNPRHKITKRGQNVTFRCDPISEHNRLYWYRQTLGQGPEFLTYFQNEAQLEKSRLLSDRFSAERPKGSFSTLEIQRTEQGDSAMYLCASSLQGNREKLFFGSGTQLSVL.

The J gene is TRBJ2-7, the V gene TRBV12-2; the DNA was not compared with TRBD2, the D call given in the table. TRBV12-2 has pseudogene status. This CDR3 region has 14 residues. The CDR3 DNA sequence: TGTGCAAGTCGCTTCAGGCGGGGGGCGCGTTGGCGGTACGTC. Translating it yields CASRFRRGARWRYV.

This clone showed up just a few times. This chain links TRBV19 with TRBJ1-5; no clear D. Trimming took 3 bases from V and 6 from J, leaving 9 bases between them. Germline V gene lookup returns CDR1 LNHDA and CDR2 SQIVND (reference sequence). This CDR3 is 13 amino acids long. The CDR3 here is CASSMRVTQPQHF. CDR3 nucleotide sequence: TGTGCCAGTAGTATGCGGGTAACTCAGCCCCAGCATTTT.

This sequence joins TRBV7-2 and TRBJ2-7, with 8 bases matching TRBD2. V lost 0 bases and J lost 0; bases outside the gene matches: 10. This CDR3 contains 18 residues. CDR1 and CDR2 from the germline V gene are SGHTA and FQGNSA. DNA of the CDR3: TGTGCCAGCAGCTTAGCGGGAGAGCGGGAGAGGAGCTCCTACGAGCAGTACGTC. Translating it yields CASSLAGERERSSYEQYV.

Of note for this clone: The germline gene is not matched at one end of the junction; a read error may be the cause. The chain has TRBV7-7 and TRBJ2-1, with 8 bases that match TRBD1. CDR1 is SSHAT and CDR2 is FNYEAQ in the germline V gene (reference sequence). The length of the CDR3 is 15 residues. CDR3 in DNA: TGTGCTAGCAGCTTAAACTTGGACAGGGCTAGTGAGCAGTTCTTC. Its protein is CASSLNLDRASEQFF.

CDR3 sequence reads: CASSLVQGGNTEAFF. CDR3 nucleotides: TGTGCCAGCAGCTTGGTCCAGGGAGGGAACACTGAAGCTTTCTTT. The chain combines TRBV5-4 with TRBJ1-1; tentatively, D is TRBD1 (5 bases). The CDR3 spans 15 residues. The V end was cut by 0 bases, the J end by 1 base, with 10 bases between. Per the germline V gene, CDR1 is SGHNT and CDR2 is YYREEE (reference sequence). Full variable domain (missing parts from reference TRBV5-4 and TRBJ1-1): ETGVTQSPTHLIKTRGQQVTLRCSSQSGHNTVSWYQQALGQGPQFIFQYYREEENGRGNFPPRFSGLQFPNYSSELNVNALELDDSALYLCASSLVQGGNTEAFFGQGTRLTVV.

This chain connects TRBV5-1 to TRBJ2-1; 12 positions agree with TRBD2. Per germline, CDR1 SGHRS and CDR2 YFSETQ. The V gene end was trimmed by 4 bases and the J gene end by 12 bases; junction bases not matched to a gene: 11. The CDR3 is 15 amino acids. The CDR3 sequence is CASSAMTSGSIGQFF. Written as DNA, the CDR3 is TGCGCCAGCAGCGCCATGACTAGCGGGAGTATTGGGCAGTTCTTC.

The chain uses TRBV20-1 and TRBJ2-5; no definite D call. The germline V gene has CDR1 DFQATT and CDR2 SNEGSKA (reference sequence). With 7 bases removed from V and 1 base from J, the gap between germline ends came to 7 bases. The CDR3 spans 11 residues. The CDR3 loop is CSGAVQETQYF. CDR3 DNA sequence: TGCAGTGGGGCAGTCCAAGAGACCCAGTACTTC.

The genes are TRBV24-1 and TRBJ2-5, with D perhaps matching TRBD1 (5 bases). CDR1 is KGHDR and CDR2 is SFDVKD in the germline V gene. Trimming took off 1 base at V and 3 bases at J, with 11 bases between the two ends. The CDR3 loop spans 15 amino acids. The CDR3 nucleotides are TGTGCCACCAGTGATTTCAGACAGAGCAAAGAGACCCAGTACTTC. Encoded protein: CATSDFRQSKETQYF.

The chain combines TRBV19 with TRBJ2-4; TRBD2 is a possible D gene (5 bases). In germline, CDR1 is LNHDA, CDR2 SQIVND (reference sequence). Trimming took off 2 bases at V and 3 bases at J, with 11 bases between the two ends. This CDR3 comprises 15 residues. The CDR3 nucleotides read TGTGCCAGTAGTATAAGAGGGAATGGCAAAAACATTCAGTACTTC. This sequence encodes CASSIRGNGKNIQYF.

V and J are TRBV6-1 and TRBJ1-5; maybe TRBD1 (6 bases). Trimming stripped 0 bases from V and 7 bases from J, with 13 bases between. The CDR3 runs 15 residues. Looked up from germline, CDR1 is MNHNS and CDR2 is SASEGT. CDR3 sequence reads: CASSEARQGWQPQHF. CDR3 in DNA: TGTGCCAGCAGTGAAGCGCGGCAGGGGTGGCAGCCCCAGCATTTT.

The rearrangement uses TRBV6-5 and TRBJ1-2, with a possible D match to TRBD1 (6 bases). V lost 2 bases to trimming and J lost 4 bases, with 17 bases between them. The CDR3 spans 16 residues. Germline V CDR1 and CDR2: MNHEY, SVGAGI. CDR3 in DNA: TGTGCCAGCAGTTACGCCACAGGGTCAACCACCTATGGCTACACCTTC. This gives the protein CASSYATGSTTYGYTF.

The V gene is TRBV15, the J gene TRBJ2-1, with 12 nucleotides matching TRBD2. The ends lost 5 bases at V and 9 bases at J; junction bases unmatched: 11. Germline lookup yields CDR1 LNHNV and CDR2 YYDKDF (reference sequence). This CDR3 region has 16 residues. CDR3 protein: CATSPGTSGSRGEQFF. The CDR3 DNA reads as TGTGCCACCAGCCCCGGGACTAGCGGGTCGAGGGGTGAGCAGTTCTTC.

The chain joins TRBV14 to TRBJ2-5; no clear D. V dropped 0 bases and J dropped 0 bases, with 11 bases sitting between them. Germline CDR1 is SGHDN and CDR2 is FVKESK. This CDR3 has 16 amino acids. CDR3 in amino acids: CASSQDVWAYQETQYF. The DNA for the CDR3 is TGTGCCAGCAGCCAAGACGTTTGGGCGTACCAAGAGACCCAGTACTTC.

The chain employs TRBV29-1 and TRBJ2-3; maybe TRBD2 (6 bases). From germline, CDR1 is SQVTM and CDR2 ANQGSEA. V dropped 4 bases and J dropped 6 bases, with 14 bases sitting between them. This CDR3 is 13 amino acids long. CDR3 DNA: TGCAGCGTTGGGGGGGACTCATGGGATACGCAGTATTTT. Amino acid sequence: CSVGGDSWDTQYF.

The chain is built from TRBV5-6 and TRBJ1-2; 9 bases fit TRBD1. CDR1 SGHDT and CDR2 YYEEEE come from the germline V gene. The V segment lost 3 bases and the J segment 8 bases; nucleotides outside the gene matches: 5. CDR3 size: 13 residues. The CDR3 nucleotides read TGTGCCAGCAGCTGGGGACAGGGCGTCGGCTACACCTTC. Protein: CASSWGQGVGYTF. The full variable domain, with the rest looked up from reference TRBV5-6 and TRBJ1-2, is DAGVTQSPTHLIKTRGQQVTLRCSPKSGHDTVSWYQQALGQGPQFIFQYYEEEERQRGNFPDRFSGHQFPNYSSELNVNALLLGDSALYLCASSWGQGVGYTFGSGTRLTVV.

CDR3 amino acids: CASSLGRGNSPLHF. In nucleotides, the CDR3 is TGTGCCAGCAGTTTAGGTCGGGGAAATTCACCCCTCCACTTT. The rearrangement links TRBV28 to TRBJ1-6, with D unresolved. Germline V lookup: CDR1 MDHEN, CDR2 SYDVKM. This CDR3 comprises 14 residues. Trimming removed 2 bases from V and 7 bases from J, with 9 bases in between.